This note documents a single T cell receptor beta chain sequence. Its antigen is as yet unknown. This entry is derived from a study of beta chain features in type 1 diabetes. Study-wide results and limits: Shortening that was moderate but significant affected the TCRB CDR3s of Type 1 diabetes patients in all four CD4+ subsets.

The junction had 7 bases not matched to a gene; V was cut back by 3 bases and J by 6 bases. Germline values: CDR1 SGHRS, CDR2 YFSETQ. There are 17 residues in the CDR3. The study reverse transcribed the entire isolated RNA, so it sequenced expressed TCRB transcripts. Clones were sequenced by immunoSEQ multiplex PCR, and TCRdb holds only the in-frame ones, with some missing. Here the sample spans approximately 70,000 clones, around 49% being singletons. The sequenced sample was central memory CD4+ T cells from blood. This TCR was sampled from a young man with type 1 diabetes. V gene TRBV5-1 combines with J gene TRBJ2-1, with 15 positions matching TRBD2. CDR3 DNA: TGCGCCAGCAGCTGGGGACTAGCGGGAGGAAAAGGCAATGAGCAGTTCTTC. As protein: CASSWGLAGGKGNEQFF.